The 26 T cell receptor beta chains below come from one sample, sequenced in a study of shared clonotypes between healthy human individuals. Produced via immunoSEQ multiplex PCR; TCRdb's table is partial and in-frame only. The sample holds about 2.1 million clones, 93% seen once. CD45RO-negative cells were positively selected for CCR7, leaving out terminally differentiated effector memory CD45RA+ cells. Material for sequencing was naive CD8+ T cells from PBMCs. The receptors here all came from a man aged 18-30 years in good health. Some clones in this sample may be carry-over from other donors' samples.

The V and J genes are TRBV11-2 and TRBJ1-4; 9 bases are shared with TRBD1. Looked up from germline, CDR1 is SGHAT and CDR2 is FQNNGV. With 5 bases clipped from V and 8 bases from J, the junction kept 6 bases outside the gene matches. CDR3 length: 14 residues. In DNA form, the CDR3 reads TGTGCCAGCAGCCGGACAGGGGCGGGGGAAAAACTGTTTTTT. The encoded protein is CASSRTGAGEKLFF.

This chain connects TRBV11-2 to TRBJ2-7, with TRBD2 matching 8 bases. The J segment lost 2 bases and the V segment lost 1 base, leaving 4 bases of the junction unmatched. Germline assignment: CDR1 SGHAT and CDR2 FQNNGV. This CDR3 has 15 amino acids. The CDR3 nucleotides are TGTGCCAGCAGCTTAGTAGCGGGAAGGACCTACGAGCAGTACTTC. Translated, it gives CASSLVAGRTYEQYF.

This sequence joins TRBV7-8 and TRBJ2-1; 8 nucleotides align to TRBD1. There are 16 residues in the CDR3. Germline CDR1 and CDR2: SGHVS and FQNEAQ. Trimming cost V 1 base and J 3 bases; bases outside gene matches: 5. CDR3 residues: CASSLVQGEVYNEQFF. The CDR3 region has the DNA TGTGCCAGCAGCTTAGTACAGGGGGAGGTCTACAATGAGCAGTTCTTC. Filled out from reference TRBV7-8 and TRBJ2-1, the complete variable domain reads GAGVSQSPRYKVAKRGQDVALRCDPISGHVSLFWYQQALGQGPEFLTYFQNEAQLDKSGLPSDRFFAERPEGSVSTLKIQRTQQEDSAVYLCASSLVQGEVYNEQFFGPGTRLTVL.

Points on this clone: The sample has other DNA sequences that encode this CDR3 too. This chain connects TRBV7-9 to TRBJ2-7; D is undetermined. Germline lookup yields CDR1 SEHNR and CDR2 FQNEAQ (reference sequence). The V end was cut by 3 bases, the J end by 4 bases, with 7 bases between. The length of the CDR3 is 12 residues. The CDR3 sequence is CASSFSGYEQYF. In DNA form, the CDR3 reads TGTGCCAGCAGCTTTTCCGGTTACGAGCAGTACTTC.

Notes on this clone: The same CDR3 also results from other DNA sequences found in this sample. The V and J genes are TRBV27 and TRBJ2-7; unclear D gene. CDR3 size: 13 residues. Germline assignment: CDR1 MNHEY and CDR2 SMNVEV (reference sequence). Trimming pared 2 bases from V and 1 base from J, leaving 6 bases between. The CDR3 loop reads CASSLRPSYEQYF. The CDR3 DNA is TGTGCCAGCAGTTTAAGGCCGTCCTACGAGCAGTACTTC.

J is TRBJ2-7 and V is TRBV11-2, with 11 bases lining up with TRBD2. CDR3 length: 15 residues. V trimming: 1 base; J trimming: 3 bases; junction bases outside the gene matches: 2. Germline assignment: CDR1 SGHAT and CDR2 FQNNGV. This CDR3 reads CASSLASGRIYEQYF. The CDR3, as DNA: TGTGCCAGCAGCTTAGCTAGCGGGAGGATCTACGAGCAGTACTTC.

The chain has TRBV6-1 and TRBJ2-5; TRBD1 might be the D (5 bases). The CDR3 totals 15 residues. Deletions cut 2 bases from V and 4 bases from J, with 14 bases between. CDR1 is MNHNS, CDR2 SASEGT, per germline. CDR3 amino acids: CASSEPTTVGETQYF. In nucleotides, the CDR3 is TGTGCCAGCAGTGAACCCACGACAGTCGGAGAGACCCAGTACTTC.

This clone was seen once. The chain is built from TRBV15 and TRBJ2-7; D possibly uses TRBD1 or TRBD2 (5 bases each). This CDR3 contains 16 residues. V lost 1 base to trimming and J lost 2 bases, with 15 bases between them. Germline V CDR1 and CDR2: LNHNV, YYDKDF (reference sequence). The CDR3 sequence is CATSRVEGRDTYEQYF. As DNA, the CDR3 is TGTGCCACCAGCAGAGTAGAGGGGAGAGACACCTACGAGCAGTACTTC. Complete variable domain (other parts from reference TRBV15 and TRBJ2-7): DAMVIQNPRYQVTQFGKPVTLSCSQTLNHNVMYWYQQKSSQAPKLLFHYYDKDFNNEADTPDNFQSRRPNTSFCFLDIRSPGLGDTAMYLCATSRVEGRDTYEQYFGPGTRLTVT.

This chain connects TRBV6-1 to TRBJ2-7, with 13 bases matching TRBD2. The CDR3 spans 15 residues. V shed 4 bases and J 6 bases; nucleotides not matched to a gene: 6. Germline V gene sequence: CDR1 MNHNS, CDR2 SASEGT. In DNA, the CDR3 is TGTGCCAGCAGTGCGGGACTAGCGGGAAGTCCCGAGCAGTACTTC. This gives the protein CASSAGLAGSPEQYF.

In DNA form, the CDR3 reads TGTGCCAGCTGGAGTAGCGGGACCACCGGGGAGCTGTTTTTT. Its protein is CASWSSGTTGELFF. V is TRBV2 and J is TRBJ2-2; 8 bases fit TRBD2. This CDR3 has 14 amino acids. The junction had 6 bases not matched to a gene; V was cut back by 8 bases and J by 4 bases. The germline CDR1 and CDR2 sequences are SNHLY and FYNNEI.

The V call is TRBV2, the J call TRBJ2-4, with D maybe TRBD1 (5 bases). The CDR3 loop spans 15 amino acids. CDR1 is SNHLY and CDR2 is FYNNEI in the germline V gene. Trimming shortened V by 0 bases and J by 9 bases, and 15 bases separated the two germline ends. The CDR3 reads CASSEAVAGWAIQYF. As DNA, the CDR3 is TGTGCCAGCAGTGAAGCGGTCGCAGGGTGGGCCATTCAGTACTTC.

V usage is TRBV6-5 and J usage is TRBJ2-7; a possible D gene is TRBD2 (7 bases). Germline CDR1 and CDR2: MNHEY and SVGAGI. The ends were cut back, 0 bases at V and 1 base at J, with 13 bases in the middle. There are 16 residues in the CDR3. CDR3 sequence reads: CASSYSWRGGSYEQYF. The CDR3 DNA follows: TGTGCCAGCAGTTACTCGTGGAGGGGGGGATCCTACGAGCAGTACTTC.

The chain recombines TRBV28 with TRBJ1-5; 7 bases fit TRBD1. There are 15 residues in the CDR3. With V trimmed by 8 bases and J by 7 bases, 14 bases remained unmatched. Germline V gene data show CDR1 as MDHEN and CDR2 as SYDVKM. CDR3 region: CASGELAGGGQPQHF. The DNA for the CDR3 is TGTGCCAGCGGGGAATTGGCAGGGGGTGGACAGCCCCAGCATTTT.

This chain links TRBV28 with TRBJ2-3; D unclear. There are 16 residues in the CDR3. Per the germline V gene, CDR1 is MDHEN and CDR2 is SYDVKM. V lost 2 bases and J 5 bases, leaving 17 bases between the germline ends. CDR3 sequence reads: CASSLTYGSWRDTQYF. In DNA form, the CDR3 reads TGTGCCAGCAGTTTAACATATGGCTCTTGGAGAGATACGCAGTATTTT.

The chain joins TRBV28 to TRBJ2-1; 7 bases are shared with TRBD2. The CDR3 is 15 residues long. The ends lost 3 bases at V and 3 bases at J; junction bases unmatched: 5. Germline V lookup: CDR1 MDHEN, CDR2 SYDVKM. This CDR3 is CASSLGGSLYNEQFF. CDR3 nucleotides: TGTGCCAGCAGTTTGGGGGGGAGCCTCTACAATGAGCAGTTCTTC.

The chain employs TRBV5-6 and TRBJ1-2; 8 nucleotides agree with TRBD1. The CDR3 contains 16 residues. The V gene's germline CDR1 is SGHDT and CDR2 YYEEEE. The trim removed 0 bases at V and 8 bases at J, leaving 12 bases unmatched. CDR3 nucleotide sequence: TGTGCCAGCAGCTTGGATGTGCCCAGGGGGCCTTCGGGCTACACCTTC. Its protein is CASSLDVPRGPSGYTF. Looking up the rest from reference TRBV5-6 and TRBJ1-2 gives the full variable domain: DAGVTQSPTHLIKTRGQQVTLRCSPKSGHDTVSWYQQALGQGPQFIFQYYEEEERQRGNFPDRFSGHQFPNYSSELNVNALLLGDSALYLCASSLDVPRGPSGYTFGSGTRLTVV.

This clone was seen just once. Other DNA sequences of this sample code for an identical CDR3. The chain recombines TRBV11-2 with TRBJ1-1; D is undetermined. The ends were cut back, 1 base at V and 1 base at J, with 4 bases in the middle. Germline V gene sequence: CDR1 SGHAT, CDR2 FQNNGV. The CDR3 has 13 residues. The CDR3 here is CASSLGRNTEAFF. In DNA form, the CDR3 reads TGTGCCAGCAGCTTAGGCCGGAACACTGAAGCTTTCTTT.

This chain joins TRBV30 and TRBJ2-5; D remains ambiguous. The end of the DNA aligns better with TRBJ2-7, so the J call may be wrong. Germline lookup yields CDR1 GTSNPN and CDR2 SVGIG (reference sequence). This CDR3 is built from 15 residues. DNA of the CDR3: TGTGCCTGGAGTGCCCCCGGGCCGCTCTCTTACGAGCAGTACTTC. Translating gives CAWSAPGPLSYEQYF.

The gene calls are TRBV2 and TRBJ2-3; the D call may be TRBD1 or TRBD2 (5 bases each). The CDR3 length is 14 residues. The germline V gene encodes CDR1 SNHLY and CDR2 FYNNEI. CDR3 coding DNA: TGTGTCGTATTTGGGACGGAGGACACAGATACGCAGTATTTT. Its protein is CVVFGTEDTDTQYF.

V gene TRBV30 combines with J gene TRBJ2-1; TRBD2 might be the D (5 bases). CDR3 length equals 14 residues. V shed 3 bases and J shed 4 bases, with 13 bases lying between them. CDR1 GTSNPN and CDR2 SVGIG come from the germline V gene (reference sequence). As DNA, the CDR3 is TGTGCCTGGAGCTCGTGGGAGTGGTACAATGAGCAGTTCTTC. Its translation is CAWSSWEWYNEQFF.

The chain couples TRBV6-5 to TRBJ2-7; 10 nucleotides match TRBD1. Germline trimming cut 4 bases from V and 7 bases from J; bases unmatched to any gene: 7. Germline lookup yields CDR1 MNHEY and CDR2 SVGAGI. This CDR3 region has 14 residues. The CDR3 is CASSLTGGGGEQYF. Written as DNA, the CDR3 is TGTGCCAGCAGTTTGACAGGGGGCGGGGGGGAGCAGTACTTC.

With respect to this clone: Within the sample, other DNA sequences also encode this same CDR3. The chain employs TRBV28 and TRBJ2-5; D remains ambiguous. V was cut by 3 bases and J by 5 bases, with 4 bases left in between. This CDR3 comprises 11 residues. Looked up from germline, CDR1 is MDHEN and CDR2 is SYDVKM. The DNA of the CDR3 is TGTGCCAGCAGTTTGGGGGAGACCCAGTACTTC. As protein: CASSLGETQYF.

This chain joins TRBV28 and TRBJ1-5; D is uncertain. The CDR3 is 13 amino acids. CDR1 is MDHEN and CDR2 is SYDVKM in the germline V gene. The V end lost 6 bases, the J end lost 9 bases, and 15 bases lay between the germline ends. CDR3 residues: CASSFTVFGPQHF. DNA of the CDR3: TGTGCCAGCAGCTTCACCGTATTTGGGCCCCAGCATTTT.

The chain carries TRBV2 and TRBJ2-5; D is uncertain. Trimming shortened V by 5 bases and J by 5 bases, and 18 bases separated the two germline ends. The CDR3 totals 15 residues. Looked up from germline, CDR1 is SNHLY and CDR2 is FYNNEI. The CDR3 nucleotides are TGTGCCAGCAGTCTGCCCCTTGGTACAACGGAGACCCAGTACTTC. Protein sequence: CASSLPLGTTETQYF.

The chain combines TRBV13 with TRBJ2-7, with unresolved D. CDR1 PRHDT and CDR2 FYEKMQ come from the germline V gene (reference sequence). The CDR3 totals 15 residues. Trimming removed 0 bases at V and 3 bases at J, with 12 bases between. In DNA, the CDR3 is TGTGCCAGCAGCTTAGGACCTACCCCTCTCTACGAGCAGTACTTC. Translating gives CASSLGPTPLYEQYF.

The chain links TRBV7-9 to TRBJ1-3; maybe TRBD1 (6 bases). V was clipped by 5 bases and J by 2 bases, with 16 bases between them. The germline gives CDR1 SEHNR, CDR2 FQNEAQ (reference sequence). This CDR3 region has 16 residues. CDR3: CASSTNRASTGNTIYF. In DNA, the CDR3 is TGTGCCAGCAGCACAAACAGGGCCTCTACTGGAAACACCATATATTTT.